This TCR beta chain came from a study of response to subunit inactivated influenza vaccine. Germline V gene data show CDR1 as MGHRA and CDR2 as YSYEKL. The CDR3 is 14 amino acids. With 1 base removed from V and 7 bases from J, the gap between germline ends came to 13 bases. This clonotype was observed a few times. One entry per CDR3 protein, called by TCRdb with MiXCR from the RT-PCR reads. The table has roughly 550,000 distinct CDR3 sequences, roughly 23% seen once; the top ten hold roughly 2.8%. A further study also used this sample, focusing on T cells expressing NK-cell markers. From that report: Synthesis of TCR beta cDNA relied on 5'RACE template switching carrying UMIs.

The TCR was taken from a man aged 50 to 60 who received an inactivated influenza vaccine. Here the sequenced sample was CD4+ T cells sorted from PBMCs, taken roughly 12 days after vaccination. The chain carries TRBV4-1 and TRBJ2-5, with D uncertain. Here the CDR3 reads CASSQGTVDRTQYF. CDR3 in DNA: TGCGCCAGCAGCCAAGGGACGGTTGACCGGACCCAGTACTTC.